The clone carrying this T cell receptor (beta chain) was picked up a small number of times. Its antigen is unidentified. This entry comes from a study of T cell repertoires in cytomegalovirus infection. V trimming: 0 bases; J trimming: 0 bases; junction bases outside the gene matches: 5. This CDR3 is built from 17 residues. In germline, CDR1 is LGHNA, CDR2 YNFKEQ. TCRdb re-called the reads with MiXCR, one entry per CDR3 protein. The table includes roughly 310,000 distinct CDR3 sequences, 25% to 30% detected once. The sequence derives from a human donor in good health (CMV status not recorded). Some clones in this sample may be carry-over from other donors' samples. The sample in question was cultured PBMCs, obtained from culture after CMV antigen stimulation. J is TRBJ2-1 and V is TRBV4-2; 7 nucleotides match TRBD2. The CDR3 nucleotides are TGTGCCAGCAGCCAAGACCAAGCGGGGAGCTCCTACAATGAGCAGTTCTTC. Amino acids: CASSQDQAGSSYNEQFF.